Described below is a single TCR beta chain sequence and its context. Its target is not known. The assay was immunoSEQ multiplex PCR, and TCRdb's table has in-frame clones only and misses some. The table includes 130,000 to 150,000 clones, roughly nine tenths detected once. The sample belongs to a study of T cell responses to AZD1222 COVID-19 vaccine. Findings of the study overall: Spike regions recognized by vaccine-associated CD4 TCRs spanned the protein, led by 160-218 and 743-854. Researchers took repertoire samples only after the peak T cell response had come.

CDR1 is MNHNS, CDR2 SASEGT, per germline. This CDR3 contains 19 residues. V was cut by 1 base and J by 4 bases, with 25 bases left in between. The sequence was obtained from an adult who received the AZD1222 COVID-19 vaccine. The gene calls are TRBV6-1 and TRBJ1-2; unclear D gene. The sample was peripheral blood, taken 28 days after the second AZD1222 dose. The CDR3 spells CASSEEFSAVTRSSYGYTF. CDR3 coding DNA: TGTGCCAGCAGTGAAGAATTTTCGGCCGTAACCCGATCTAGCTATGGCTACACCTTC.